The clone carrying this T cell receptor (beta chain) was counted at least ten times. The antigen is undetermined. The term stable hyperthyroidism indicated an absence of ophthalmopathy within 18 months of follow-up. The authors amplified TCR beta CDR3 regions, and they did so from RNA transcripts for repertoire sequencing. A first-round RT-PCR used HTBI primers, followed by a second-round multiplex PCR. Each CDR3 protein gets one entry after TCRdb re-called the multiplex PCR reads with MiXCR. Among roughly 400,000 distinct CDR3 sequences, just over 15% were seen once, and the ten largest hold around 7%. The entry originates in a study of Graves' ophthalmopathy and Graves' hyperthyroidism. Overall study context: Sampling took place at initial diagnosis, with peripheral blood obtained before any treatment.

General study findings and limits: Blood also carried most expanded thyroid clonotypes exceeding 0.001 frequency. Forecasting of ophthalmopathy progression by the model achieved approximately 70% sensitivity and roughly 72% specificity.

The sample comprised peripheral blood. The receptor was derived from a woman aged 18-30 years with stable Graves' hyperthyroidism.

As DNA, the CDR3 is TGTGCCAGCAGCCGTGGACTCGAGCAGTACTTC. This codes for CASSRGLEQYF. V gene TRBV6-2 or TRBV6-3 combines with J gene TRBJ2-7; D may be TRBD2 (5 bases). CDR1 and CDR2 from the germline V gene are MNHEY and SVGEGT. The germline V and J ends were trimmed by 6 bases and 6 bases, with 9 bases remaining between them. The CDR3 covers 11 residues.